This section outlines one T cell receptor (beta chain) sequence together with its context. The target antigen is unknown. These data originate in a study of cytomegalovirus exposure and HLA in healthy donors. At the level of the study: An early data release held tens of millions of unique TCRs from HLA-typed donors.

The V gene's germline CDR1 is ENHRY and CDR2 SYGVKD. V lost 0 bases, J lost 10 bases, and 8 bases stayed unmatched. The CDR3 covers 15 residues. Study results and caveats: Association of roughly 18,000 TCR beta sequences with HLA alleles was found at 0.05 false discovery rate in a later analysis. When analyzed later, a missense DCLRE1C variant was found to be linked to TCR beta V- and J-gene trimming.

The PCR employed 60 Vbeta primers together with 13 Jbeta primers. Data came from immunoSEQ multiplex PCR; TCRdb stores just in-frame clones and leaves some out. The sample shows 85,000 to 130,000 clones, 79% of them seen only once. The chain links TRBV10-3 to TRBJ2-1, with 8 bases identical to TRBD1. The sequenced material came from PBMCs. The origin of this receptor is a female donor in good health and CMV-seropositive. CDR3 in amino acids: CAISESGGAGGEQFF. CDR3 sequence (DNA): TGTGCCATCAGTGAGTCAGGTGGGGCAGGGGGCGAGCAGTTCTTC.